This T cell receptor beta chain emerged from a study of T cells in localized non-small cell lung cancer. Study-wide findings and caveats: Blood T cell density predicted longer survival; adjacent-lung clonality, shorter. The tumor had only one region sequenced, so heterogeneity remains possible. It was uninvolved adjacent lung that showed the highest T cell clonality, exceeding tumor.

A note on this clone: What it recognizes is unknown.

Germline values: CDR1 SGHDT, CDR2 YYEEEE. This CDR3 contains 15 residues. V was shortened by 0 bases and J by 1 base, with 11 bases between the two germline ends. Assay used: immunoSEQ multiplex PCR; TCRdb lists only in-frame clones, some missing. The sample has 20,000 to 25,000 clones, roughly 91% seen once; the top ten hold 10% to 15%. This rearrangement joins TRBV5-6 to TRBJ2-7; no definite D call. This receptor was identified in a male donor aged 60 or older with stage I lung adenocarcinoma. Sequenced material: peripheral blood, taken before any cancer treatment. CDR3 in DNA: TGTGCCAGCAGCTTGGATTCTAGGGCTTCCTACGAGCAGTACTTC. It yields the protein CASSLDSRASYEQYF.